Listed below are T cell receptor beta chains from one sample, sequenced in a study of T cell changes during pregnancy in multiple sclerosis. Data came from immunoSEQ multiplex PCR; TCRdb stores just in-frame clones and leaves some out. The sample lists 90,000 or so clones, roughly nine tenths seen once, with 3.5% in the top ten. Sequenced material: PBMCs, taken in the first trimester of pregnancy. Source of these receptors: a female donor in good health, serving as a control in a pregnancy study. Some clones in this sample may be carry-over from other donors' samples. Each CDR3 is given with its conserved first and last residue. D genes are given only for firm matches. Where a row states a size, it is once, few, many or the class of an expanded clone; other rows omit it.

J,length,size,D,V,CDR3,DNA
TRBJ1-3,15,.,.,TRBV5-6,CASSPRGLSGNTIYF,TGTGCCAGCAGCCCTCGAGGCCTCTCTGGAAACACCATATATTTT
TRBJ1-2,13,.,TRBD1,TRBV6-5,CASSRGQSYGYTF,TGTGCCAGCAGTAGGGGACAGAGCTATGGCTACACCTTC
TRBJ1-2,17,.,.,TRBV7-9,CASSLEDTRLTNYGYTF,TGTGCCAGCAGCTTAGAAGACACCCGATTGACTAACTATGGCTACACCTTC
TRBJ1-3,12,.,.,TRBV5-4,CASSRNGNTIYF,TGTGCCAGCAGCCGTAATGGAAACACCATATATTTT
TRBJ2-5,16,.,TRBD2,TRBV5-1,CASSSGGALDQETQYF,TGCGCCAGCTCTAGCGGGGGGGCCCTTGACCAAGAGACCCAGTACTTC
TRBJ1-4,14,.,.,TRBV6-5,CASSPDTTNEKLFF,TGTGCCAGCAGTCCGGACACAACTAATGAAAAACTGTTTTTT
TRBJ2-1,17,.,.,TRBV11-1,CASSLGLIGTTDNEQFF,TGTGCCAGCAGCTTAGGTCTGATCGGTACTACCGACAATGAGCAGTTCTTC
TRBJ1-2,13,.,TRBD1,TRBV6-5,CASSYGRGDGYTF,TGTGCCAGCAGTTATGGCAGGGGGGATGGCTACACCTTC
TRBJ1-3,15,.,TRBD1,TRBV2,CASTADRVSGNTIYF,TGTGCCAGCACTGCGGACAGGGTCTCTGGAAACACCATATATTTT
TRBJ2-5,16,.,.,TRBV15,CATSSGGQPQQETQYF,TGTGCCACCAGCTCCGGCGGGCAGCCTCAACAAGAGACCCAGTACTTC
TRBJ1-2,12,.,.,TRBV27,CASSPAGSGYTF,TGTGCCAGCTCCCCGGCAGGTTCGGGCTACACCTTC
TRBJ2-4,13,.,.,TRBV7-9,CASSLAAGWGWYF,TGTGCCAGCAGCTTAGCAGCAGGGTGGGGTTGGTACTTC
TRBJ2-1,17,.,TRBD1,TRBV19,CASSGGQGALSYNEQFF,TGTGCCAGTAGTGGCGGACAGGGGGCTTTGAGTTACAATGAGCAGTTCTTC
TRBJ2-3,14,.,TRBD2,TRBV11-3,CAGAPGGESAAQYF,TGTGCCGGCGCGCCGGGAGGAGAGAGCGCGGCGCAGTATTTT
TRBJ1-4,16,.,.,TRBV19,CASRGEAPATNEKLFF,TGTGCCAGTAGGGGAGAGGCGCCCGCAACTAATGAAAAACTGTTTTTT
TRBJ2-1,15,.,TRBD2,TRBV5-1,CASSQSGGDYNEQFF,TGCGCCAGCAGCCAGAGCGGGGGAGATTACAATGAGCAGTTCTTC
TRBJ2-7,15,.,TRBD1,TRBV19,CASRRTGTASYEQYF,TGTGCCAGTAGGCGTACCGGGACAGCCTCTTACGAGCAGTACTTC
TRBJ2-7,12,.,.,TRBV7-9,CASSLEGDEQYF,TGTGCCAGCAGCTTAGAAGGGGACGAGCAGTACTTC
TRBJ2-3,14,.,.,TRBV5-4,CASRLGGLTDTQYF,TGTGCCAGCAGACTCGGGGGGCTCACAGATACGCAGTATTTT
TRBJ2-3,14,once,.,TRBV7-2,CASSLFLRGDTQYF,TGTGCCAGCAGCTTGTTCCTGCGGGGAGATACGCAGTATTTT
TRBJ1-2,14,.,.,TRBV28,CASSSPAGYYGYTF,TGTGCCAGCAGTTCCCCCGCCGGGTACTATGGCTACACCTTC
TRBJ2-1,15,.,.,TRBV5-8,CARAHLMGEDNEQFF,TGTGCCAGAGCCCACCTTATGGGGGAGGACAATGAGCAGTTCTTC
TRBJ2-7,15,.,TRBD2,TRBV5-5,CASSSDPAGVYEQYF,TGTGCCAGCAGCTCTGACCCAGCGGGGGTCTACGAGCAGTACTTC
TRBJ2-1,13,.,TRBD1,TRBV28,CASTGQGANEQFF,TGTGCCAGCACGGGGCAGGGGGCGAATGAGCAGTTCTTC
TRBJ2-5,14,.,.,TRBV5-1,CASSLGGPLGLQYF,TGCGCCAGCAGCTTGGGTGGCCCCCTGGGACTCCAGTACTTC
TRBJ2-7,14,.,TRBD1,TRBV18,CASSPGTGTYEQYF,TGTGCCAGCTCACCAGGGACAGGGACCTACGAGCAGTACTTC
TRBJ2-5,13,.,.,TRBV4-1,CASSQWRAETQYF,TGCGCCAGCAGCCAATGGCGGGCAGAGACCCAGTACTTC
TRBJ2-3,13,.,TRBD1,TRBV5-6,CASRHQGADTQYF,TGTGCCAGCAGGCATCAGGGGGCAGATACGCAGTATTTT
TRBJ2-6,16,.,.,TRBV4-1,CASSQGRISGANVLTF,TGCGCCAGCAGCCAAGGTAGAATCTCTGGGGCCAACGTCCTGACTTTC
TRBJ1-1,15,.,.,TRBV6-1,CASNSPGTPNTEAFF,TGTGCCAGCAATTCCCCCGGGACACCGAACACTGAAGCTTTCTTC
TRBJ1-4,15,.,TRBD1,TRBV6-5,CASRGQGRANEKLFF,TGTGCCAGCAGGGGACAGGGTAGGGCTAATGAAAAACTGTTTTTT
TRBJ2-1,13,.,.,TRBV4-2,CASSQDLTYEQFF,TGTGCCAGCAGCCAAGATCTGACTTACGAGCAGTTCTTC